The clone carrying this TCR beta chain was counted only a few times. This CDR3 is built from 13 residues. CDR1 is MNHEY and CDR2 is SVGAGI in the germline V gene. V lost 4 bases and J 3 bases, leaving 7 bases between the germline ends. The sample is drawn from a study of blood T cell repertoires in COVID-19. Study overall: The study drew acute and convalescent COVID-19 samples from the United States, Italy and Spain.

Clones were read by immunoSEQ multiplex PCR, and TCRdb kept only the in-frame ones, dropping some. The table lists 110,000 or so clones, about 90% of them singletons. The rearrangement links TRBV6-5 to TRBJ1-3, with D possibly TRBD1 on 6 matching bases. The clonotype was recovered from a human donor in a cohort sampled during active COVID-19. Sequenced material: peripheral blood. CDR3 residues: CASSSTGGNTIYF. In nucleotides, the CDR3 is TGTGCCAGCAGTTCGACAGGTGGAAACACCATATATTTT.